This T cell receptor (beta chain) is from a study of blood T cell repertoires in COVID-19. Study background: The samples span acute and convalescent COVID-19 from the United States, Italy and Spain.

Some clones are missing from TCRdb's copy, which holds only in-frame ones; the method was immunoSEQ multiplex PCR. The table includes about 370,000 clones, over 85% detected once. This CDR3 spans 15 amino acids. V was pared by 0 bases and J by 3 bases, with 3 bases of the junction left unmatched. Germline V CDR1 and CDR2: SGHRS, YFSETQ. Donors of Cohort 3 who recovered were those that had two negative PCRs, clearance, or symptom resolution. The rearrangement uses TRBV5-1 and TRBJ1-5; TRBD1 agrees at 7 bases. The receptor's source is a woman between 25 and 40 years old who had recovered from COVID-19. The specimen was PBMCs or T cells enriched from blood (not recorded which). Here the CDR3 DNA reads TGCGCCAGCAGCTTGGAGGGACAGCCCAATCAGCCCCAGCATTTT. Protein product: CASSLEGQPNQPQHF.